Below are 27 T cell receptor beta chains sequenced from a single sample in a study of shared clonotypes between healthy human individuals. Sequencing was performed with immunoSEQ multiplex PCR; in TCRdb, only in-frame clones are kept and a portion is missing. The sample holds over a million clones, around 97% seen once. The material sequenced was naive CD4+ T cells sorted from blood. Subset described: CD45RA+ positively selected. These receptors were taken from a young man in good health.

V and J are TRBV29-1 and TRBJ2-4; no reliable D call. Trimming removed 4 bases from V and 1 base from J, with 11 bases in between. The CDR3 spans 14 residues. CDR1 is SQVTM, CDR2 ANQGSEA, per germline. CDR3: CSVVSIQAKNIQYF. The CDR3 nucleotides are TGCAGCGTTGTATCGATCCAGGCCAAAAACATTCAGTACTTC.

This clone has just one count. This rearrangement joins TRBV5-1 to TRBJ1-2, with D maybe TRBD1 (5 bases). Per the germline V gene, CDR1 is SGHRS and CDR2 is YFSETQ. V shed 3 bases and J shed 3 bases, with 12 bases lying between them. The CDR3 consists of 14 residues. The CDR3 sequence: CASSSDGAHYGYTF. CDR3 nucleotides: TGCGCCAGCAGCTCAGACGGGGCACACTATGGCTACACCTTC.

The genes are TRBV5-1 and TRBJ1-1; D gene ambiguous. Germline CDR1 reads SGHRS; CDR2 reads YFSETQ. CDR3 length: 13 amino acids. Trimming took off 4 bases at V and 4 bases at J, with 11 bases between the two ends. CDR3 sequence (DNA): TGCGCCAGCAGCATTATCGATGGCACTGAAGCTTTCTTT. Translated, it gives CASSIIDGTEAFF.

Points on this clone: Other DNA sequences in the same sample also yield this CDR3. The V gene is TRBV5-1, the J gene TRBJ2-1; D perhaps matches TRBD1 (6 bases). Germline V gene sequence: CDR1 SGHRS, CDR2 YFSETQ. The V gene lost 4 bases and the J gene lost 5 bases, with 10 bases spanning the gap. This CDR3 contains 13 residues. The CDR3 region is CASSAGQNNEQFF. The CDR3 region has the DNA TGCGCCAGCAGCGCCGGACAGAACAATGAGCAGTTCTTC.

V usage is TRBV7-2 and J usage is TRBJ2-1, with D uncertain. V lost 5 bases to trimming and J lost 6 bases, with 11 bases between them. This CDR3 has 13 amino acids. Germline V gene data show CDR1 as SGHTA and CDR2 as FQGNSA. CDR3 region: CASSTVSLNEQFF. CDR3 in DNA: TGTGCCAGCAGCACGGTCTCCCTCAATGAGCAGTTCTTC.

This chain links TRBV14 with TRBJ1-4; no reliable D call. Germline V gene sequence: CDR1 SGHDN, CDR2 FVKESK. V was trimmed by 0 bases and J by 4 bases, leaving 12 bases between them. The CDR3 is 16 amino acids. CDR3: CASSQDLPGVNEKLFF. In nucleotides, the CDR3 is TGTGCCAGCAGCCAAGATCTTCCGGGAGTTAATGAAAAACTGTTTTTT.

On this clone: In the same sample, other DNA sequences code for this CDR3. The chain has TRBV19 and TRBJ2-5; perhaps TRBD2 as D (6 bases). Germline loops: CDR1 LNHDA, CDR2 SQIVND (reference sequence). The CDR3 is 13 amino acids. Trimming took 2 bases from V and 4 from J, leaving 8 bases between them. CDR3 in amino acids: CASSIPAGETQYF. CDR3 bases: TGTGCCAGTAGTATACCAGCGGGAGAGACCCAGTACTTC.

This chain connects TRBV11-2 to TRBJ2-7; D may be TRBD2 (6 bases). The CDR3 consists of 17 residues. CDR1 and CDR2 from the germline V gene are SGHAT and FQNNGV. The V end was cut by 1 base, the J end by 2 bases, with 18 bases between. The CDR3 here is CASSLGGELAVTYEQYF. In nucleotides, the CDR3 is TGTGCCAGCAGCTTAGGCGGAGAATTAGCGGTCACCTACGAGCAGTACTTC.

A single count supports this clone. This chain links TRBV15 with TRBJ2-3; 13 nucleotides agree with TRBD2. The V segment lost 4 bases and the J segment 3 bases; nucleotides outside the gene matches: 10. The CDR3 is made up of 18 amino acids. The germline CDR1 and CDR2 sequences are LNHNV and YYDKDF (reference sequence). The CDR3 nucleotides are TGTGCCACCAGCACAGGACTAGCGGGAGCCATGGGAACAGATACGCAGTATTTT. It specifies CATSTGLAGAMGTDTQYF.

The rearrangement links TRBV18 to TRBJ2-1; D unclear. The CDR3 consists of 13 residues. V was shortened by 8 bases and J by 10 bases, with 18 bases between the two germline ends. In germline, CDR1 is KGHSH, CDR2 LQKENI. The chain's CDR3 is CASGPQKVSEQFF. The CDR3 nucleotides are TGTGCCAGCGGGCCACAGAAGGTTTCAGAGCAGTTCTTC.

The chain uses TRBV11-2 and TRBJ1-4; D possibly corresponds to TRBD1 (6 bases). CDR1 SGHAT and CDR2 FQNNGV come from the germline V gene. The CDR3 extends over 18 amino acids. Trimming pared 5 bases from V and 8 bases from J, leaving 27 bases between. CDR3 sequence (DNA): TGTGCCAGCAGCCCTGGAGGATCCGGTTACATAACAGGGGAAAAACTGTTTTTT. This translates into CASSPGGSGYITGEKLFF.

Comments on this clone: The sample has other DNA sequences that encode this CDR3 too. This chain uses TRBV2 with TRBJ1-1; D call uncertain. Between the trimmed V and J ends, which lost 1 base and 2 bases, there was a span of 5 bases. This CDR3 contains 13 residues. CDR1 and CDR2 from the germline V gene are SNHLY and FYNNEI. The CDR3 DNA reads as TGTGCCAGCAGTGAAGAGGTAAACACTGAAGCTTTCTTT. This gives the protein CASSEEVNTEAFF.

The chain couples TRBV27 to TRBJ2-7, with TRBD2 matching 7 bases. The V gene end was trimmed by 6 bases and the J gene end by 6 bases; junction bases not matched to a gene: 8. The CDR3 extends over 13 amino acids. Germline V gene lookup returns CDR1 MNHEY and CDR2 SMNVEV (reference sequence). The CDR3 loop reads CASSPLTSREQYF. The CDR3 DNA is TGTGCCAGCAGCCCCTTGACTAGCCGCGAGCAGTACTTC.

V usage is TRBV2 and J usage is TRBJ2-7; D gene uncertain. CDR1 is SNHLY, CDR2 FYNNEI, per germline. The length of the CDR3 is 15 residues. The V and J ends lost 3 bases and 8 bases respectively, with 20 bases between them. The CDR3 sequence is CASSERKQASYQQYF. CDR3 in DNA: TGTGCCAGCAGTGAGAGAAAGCAGGCCTCCTATCAGCAGTACTTC.

The CDR3 protein is CASRRGRGGYEQYF. CDR3 DNA: TGCGCCAGCAGGCGAGGTAGGGGTGGCTACGAGCAGTACTTC. The gene calls are TRBV5-1 and TRBJ2-7; possible D gene TRBD1, 5 bases. Trimming stripped 5 bases from V and 3 bases from J, with 15 bases between. The CDR3 totals 14 residues. Germline V lookup: CDR1 SGHRS, CDR2 YFSETQ.

The chain has TRBV27 and TRBJ1-1, with D perhaps matching TRBD1 (5 bases). The V gene lost 7 bases and the J gene lost 1 base, with 10 bases spanning the gap. Germline values: CDR1 MNHEY, CDR2 SMNVEV (reference sequence). The CDR3 extends over 13 amino acids. DNA for the CDR3: TGTGCCAGCAAAATGGACAAGAACACTGAAGCTTTCTTT. It codes for CASKMDKNTEAFF.

The chain is built from TRBV28 and TRBJ1-4, with D uncertain. The CDR3 has 14 amino acids. The germline CDR1 and CDR2 sequences are MDHEN and SYDVKM. Trimming shortened V by 5 bases and J by 7 bases, and 14 bases separated the two germline ends. For the CDR3, the DNA is TGTGCCAGCAGTACACCGCCTCTGAGTGAAAAACTGTTTTTT. Amino acid sequence: CASSTPPLSEKLFF. The whole variable domain, remainder taken from reference TRBV28 and TRBJ1-4, is DVKVTQSSRYLVKRTGEKVFLECVQDMDHENMFWYRQDPGLGLRLIYFSYDVKMKEKGDIPEGYSVSREKKERFSLILESASTNQTSMYLCASSTPPLSEKLFFGSGTQLSVL.

Notes on this clone: Other DNA sequences in this sample translate to the same CDR3. The CDR3 here is CASSPGQGETQYF. As DNA, the CDR3 is TGTGCCAGCTCACCCGGACAGGGGGAGACCCAGTACTTC. The genes are TRBV18 and TRBJ2-5; 9 nucleotides align to TRBD1. V lost 3 bases and J lost 5; bases outside the gene matches: 1. The germline gives CDR1 KGHSH, CDR2 LQKENI. The CDR3 totals 13 residues.

This chain connects TRBV7-8 to TRBJ2-3; unclear D gene. CDR1 is SGHVS and CDR2 is FQNEAQ in the germline V gene. V was cut by 6 bases and J by 0 bases, with 4 bases left in between. CDR3 length: 12 amino acids. CDR3 loop: CASSTSTDTQYF. DNA of the CDR3: TGTGCCAGCAGTACTAGCACAGATACGCAGTATTTT. The full variable domain, its missing parts supplied by reference TRBV7-8 and TRBJ2-3, is GAGVSQSPRYKVAKRGQDVALRCDPISGHVSLFWYQQALGQGPEFLTYFQNEAQLDKSGLPSDRFFAERPEGSVSTLKIQRTQQEDSAVYLCASSTSTDTQYFGPGTRLTVL.

On this clone: This sample includes further DNA sequences coding for the same CDR3. This chain links TRBV18 with TRBJ2-7; D tentatively fits TRBD1 or TRBD2 (5 bases each). Trimming cost V 6 bases and J 3 bases, with 15 bases left between them. The length of the CDR3 is 14 residues. The germline V gene encodes CDR1 KGHSH and CDR2 LQKENI. CDR3 region: CASSPGTTGYEQYF. The CDR3 nucleotides are TGTGCCAGCTCTCCCGGGACGACGGGCTACGAGCAGTACTTC.

The V gene is TRBV5-6, the J gene TRBJ2-7, with TRBD2 matching 10 bases. The V and J ends lost 0 bases and 3 bases, in that order; junction bases with no gene match: 0. This CDR3 has 14 residues. CDR1 is SGHDT and CDR2 is YYEEEE in the germline V gene. As DNA, the CDR3 is TGTGCCAGCAGCTTGGCTAGCGGGAGCTACGAGCAGTACTTC. It translates to CASSLASGSYEQYF.

J is TRBJ1-2 and V is TRBV11-2; D is undetermined. V was clipped by 3 bases and J by 7 bases, with 15 bases between them. This CDR3 has 14 amino acids. The germline V gene encodes CDR1 SGHAT and CDR2 FQNNGV. CDR3 DNA sequence: TGTGCCAGCAGCTTTAATCTCCCTCGACGTGGCTACACCTTC. Residues: CASSFNLPRRGYTF. The full variable domain, with the rest looked up from reference TRBV11-2 and TRBJ1-2, is EAGVAQSPRYKIIEKRQSVAFWCNPISGHATLYWYQQILGQGPKLLIQFQNNGVVDDSQLPKDRFSAERLKGVDSTLKIQPAKLEDSAVYLCASSFNLPRRGYTFGSGTRLTVV.

This clone appeared once. The CDR3 sequence: CASVGIYSNQPQHF. CDR3 in DNA: TGTGCCAGCGTCGGGATCTACAGCAATCAGCCCCAGCATTTT. V usage is TRBV2 and J usage is TRBJ1-5; the D is unclear. The germline V and J ends were trimmed by 8 bases and 1 base, with 12 bases remaining between them. CDR1 and CDR2 (germline): SNHLY, FYNNEI. This CDR3 has 14 amino acids.

The V gene is TRBV9, the J gene TRBJ2-1; 8 nucleotides align to TRBD1. The V gene's germline CDR1 is SGDLS and CDR2 YYNGEE. The V segment lost 3 bases and the J segment 1 base; nucleotides outside the gene matches: 0. The CDR3 covers 14 residues. CDR3 coding DNA: TGTGCCAGCAGCGACAGGGGGTCCTACAATGAGCAGTTCTTC. This translates into CASSDRGSYNEQFF.

The rearrangement uses TRBV5-1 and TRBJ2-7, with 7 nucleotides matching TRBD1. The CDR3 contains 14 residues. The junction had 10 bases not matched to a gene; V was cut back by 3 bases and J by 7 bases. CDR1 SGHRS and CDR2 YFSETQ come from the germline V gene. The CDR3 nucleotides are TGCGCCAGCAGCTCTTCCGGGACAGTTTGGGAGCAGTACTTC. Translating gives CASSSSGTVWEQYF. The variable domain in full, with the rest retrieved from reference TRBV5-1 and TRBJ2-7, is KAGVTQTPRYLIKTRGQQVTLSCSPISGHRSVSWYQQTPGQGLQFLFEYFSETQRNKGNFPGRFSGRQFSNSRSEMNVSTLELGDSALYLCASSSSGTVWEQYFGPGTRLTVT.

The chain couples TRBV27 to TRBJ2-7, with D possibly TRBD1 on 5 matching bases. V shed 7 bases and J shed 1 base, with 14 bases lying between them. This CDR3 comprises 14 residues. The germline gives CDR1 MNHEY, CDR2 SMNVEV (reference sequence). The CDR3 DNA sequence: TGTGCCAGCACCCCCCGAGGACATTCCTACGAGCAGTACTTC. This sequence encodes CASTPRGHSYEQYF.

The V and J genes are TRBV10-3 and TRBJ2-1; 7 bases agree with TRBD2. This CDR3 comprises 15 residues. CDR1 is ENHRY and CDR2 is SYGVKD in the germline V gene. V lost 7 bases, J lost 9 bases, and 15 bases stayed unmatched. The CDR3 sequence: CAIKDGLAWEGEQFF. The CDR3 DNA reads as TGTGCCATCAAAGATGGGCTAGCGTGGGAGGGTGAGCAGTTCTTC.